This TCR beta chain emerged from a study of blood T cell repertoires in COVID-19. As for the study in general: Sites across the United States, Italy and Spain contributed samples from acute and convalescent COVID-19. T cells, B-cell-depleted T cells, or PBMCs provided the cDNA or gDNA that served as material.

In the study's own analysis: Scientists estimated how many nucleated cells there were by amplifying reference gene primers. Assay used: immunoSEQ multiplex PCR; TCRdb lists only in-frame clones, some missing. That table gives V, J and clone size, and the DNA gave D and trimming. The sample consists of about 260,000 clones, 88% of them appearing once. The germline V gene encodes CDR1 MDHEN and CDR2 SYDVKM. V shed 4 bases and J 5 bases; nucleotides not matched to a gene: 6. The CDR3 covers 14 residues. The V call is TRBV28, the J call TRBJ2-3; 7 bases line up with TRBD2. The TCR comes from a young woman with COVID-19, enrolled during active disease. What was sequenced was peripheral blood. The CDR3 reads CASSSGGFVDTQYF. The DNA for the CDR3 is TGTGCCAGCAGTTCGGGGGGATTCGTAGATACGCAGTATTTT.